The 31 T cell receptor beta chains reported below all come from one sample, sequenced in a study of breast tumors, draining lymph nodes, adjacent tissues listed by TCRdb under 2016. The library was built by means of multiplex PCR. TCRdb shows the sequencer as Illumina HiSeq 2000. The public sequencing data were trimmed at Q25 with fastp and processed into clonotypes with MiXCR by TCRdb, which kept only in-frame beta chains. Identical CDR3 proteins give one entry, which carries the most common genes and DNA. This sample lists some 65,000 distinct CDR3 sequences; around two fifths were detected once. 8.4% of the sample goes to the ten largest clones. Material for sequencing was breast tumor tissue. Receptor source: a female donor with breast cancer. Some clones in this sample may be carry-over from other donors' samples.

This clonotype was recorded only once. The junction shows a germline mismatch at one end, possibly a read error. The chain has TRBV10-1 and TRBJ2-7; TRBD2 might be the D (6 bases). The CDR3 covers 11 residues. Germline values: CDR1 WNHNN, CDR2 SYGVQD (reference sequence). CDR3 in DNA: TGCCCCAGGGACTCCTCCTACGAGCAGTACTTC. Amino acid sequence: CPRDSSYEQYF.

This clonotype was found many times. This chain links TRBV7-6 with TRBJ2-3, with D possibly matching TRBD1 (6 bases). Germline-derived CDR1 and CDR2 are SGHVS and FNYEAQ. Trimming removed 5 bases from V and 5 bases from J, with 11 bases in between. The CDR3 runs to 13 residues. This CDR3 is CASSPQGRDTQYF. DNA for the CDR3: TGTGCCAGCAGCCCACAGGGAAGAGATACGCAGTATTTT.

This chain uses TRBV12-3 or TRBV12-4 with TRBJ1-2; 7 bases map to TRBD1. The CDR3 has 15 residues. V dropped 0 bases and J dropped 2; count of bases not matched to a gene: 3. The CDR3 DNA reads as TGTGCCAGCAGTTTAGCGGGACAGAGGAACTATGGCTACACCTTC. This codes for CASSLAGQRNYGYTF.

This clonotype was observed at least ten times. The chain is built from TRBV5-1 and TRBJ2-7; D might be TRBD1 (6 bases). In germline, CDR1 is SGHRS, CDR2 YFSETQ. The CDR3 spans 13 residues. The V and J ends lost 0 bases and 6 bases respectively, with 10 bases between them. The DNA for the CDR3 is TGCGCCAGCAGCTTGGCCGCAGGGGCCGAGCAGTACTTC. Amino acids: CASSLAAGAEQYF.

This CDR3 reads CASSSLDGGAGDEQYF. Written as DNA, the CDR3 is TGTGCCAGCAGCTCCCTGGACGGGGGGGCCGGGGACGAGCAGTACTTC. The chain has TRBV7-9 and TRBJ2-7, with 8 nucleotides matching TRBD2. This CDR3 is built from 16 residues. J lost 5 bases, V lost 4 bases, and 13 bases had no gene match. Germline loops: CDR1 SEHNR, CDR2 FQNEAQ (reference sequence).

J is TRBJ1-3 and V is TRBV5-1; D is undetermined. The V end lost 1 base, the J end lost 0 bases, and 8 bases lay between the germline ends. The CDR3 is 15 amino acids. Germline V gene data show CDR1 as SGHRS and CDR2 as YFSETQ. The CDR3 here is CASSLNSGSGNTIYF. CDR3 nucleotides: TGCGCCAGCAGCTTGAATAGTGGCTCTGGAAACACCATATATTTT.

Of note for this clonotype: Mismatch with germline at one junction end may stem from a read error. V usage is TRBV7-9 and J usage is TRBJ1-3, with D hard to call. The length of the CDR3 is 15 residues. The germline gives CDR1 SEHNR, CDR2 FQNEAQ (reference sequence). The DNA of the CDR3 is TGTGCCGGCAGCTTAGCCGGCAGGACTGGAAACACCATATATTTT. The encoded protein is CAGSLAGRTGNTIYF.

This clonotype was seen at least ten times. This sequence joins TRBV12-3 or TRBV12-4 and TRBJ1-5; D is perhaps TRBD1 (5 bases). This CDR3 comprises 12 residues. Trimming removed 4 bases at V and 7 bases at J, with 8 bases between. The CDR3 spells CASSWGEQPQHF. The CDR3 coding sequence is TGTGCCAGCAGTTGGGGGGAACAGCCCCAGCATTTT.

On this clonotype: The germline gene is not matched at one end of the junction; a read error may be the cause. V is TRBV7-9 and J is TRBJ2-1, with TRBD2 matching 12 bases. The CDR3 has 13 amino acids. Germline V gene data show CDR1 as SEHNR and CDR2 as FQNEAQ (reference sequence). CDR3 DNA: TGTGCCAGCAGCTTGTGGCGGACTAGCGGGGTAGGCTTC. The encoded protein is CASSLWRTSGVGF. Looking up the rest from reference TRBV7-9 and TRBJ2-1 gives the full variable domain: DTGVSQNPRHKITKRGQNVTFRCDPISEHNRLYWYRQTLGQGPEFLTYFQNEAQLEKSRLLSDRFSAERPKGSFSTLEIQRTEQGDSAMYLCASSLWRTSGVGFGPGTRLTVL.

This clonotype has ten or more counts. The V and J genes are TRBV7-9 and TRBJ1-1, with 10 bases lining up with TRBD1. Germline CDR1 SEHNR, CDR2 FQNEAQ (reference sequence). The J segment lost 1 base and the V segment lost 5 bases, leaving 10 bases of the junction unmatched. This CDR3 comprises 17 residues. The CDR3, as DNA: TGTGCCAGCAGCCCGCGACCGGGACAGGGGTCGAACACTGAAGCTTTCTTT. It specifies CASSPRPGQGSNTEAFF.

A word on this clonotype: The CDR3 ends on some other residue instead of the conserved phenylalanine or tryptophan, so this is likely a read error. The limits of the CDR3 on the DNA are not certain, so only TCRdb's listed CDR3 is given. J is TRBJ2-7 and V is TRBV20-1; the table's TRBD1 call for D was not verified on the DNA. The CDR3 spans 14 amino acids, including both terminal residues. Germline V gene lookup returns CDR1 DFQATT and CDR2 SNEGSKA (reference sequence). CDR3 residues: CSAEVGASFAEQCL.

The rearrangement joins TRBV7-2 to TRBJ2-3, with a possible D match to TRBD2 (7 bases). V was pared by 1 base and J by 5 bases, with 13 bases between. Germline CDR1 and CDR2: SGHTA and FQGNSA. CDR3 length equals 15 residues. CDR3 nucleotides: TGTGCCAGCAGCTTAGTAGGGGGGGCGGGAGATACGCAGTATTTT. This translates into CASSLVGGAGDTQYF.

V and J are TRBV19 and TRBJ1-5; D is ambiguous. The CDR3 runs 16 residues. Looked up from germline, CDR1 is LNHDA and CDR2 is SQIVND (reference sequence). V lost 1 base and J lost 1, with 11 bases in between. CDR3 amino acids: CASSIVRVASNQPQHF. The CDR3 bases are TGTGCCAGTAGTATAGTTAGGGTGGCGAGCAATCAGCCCCAGCATTTT. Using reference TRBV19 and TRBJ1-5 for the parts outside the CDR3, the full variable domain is DGGITQSPKYLFRKEGQNVTLSCEQNLNHDAMYWYRQDPGQGLRLIYYSQIVNDFQKGDIAEGYSVSREKKESFPLTVTSAQKNPTAFYLCASSIVRVASNQPQHFGDGTRLSIL.

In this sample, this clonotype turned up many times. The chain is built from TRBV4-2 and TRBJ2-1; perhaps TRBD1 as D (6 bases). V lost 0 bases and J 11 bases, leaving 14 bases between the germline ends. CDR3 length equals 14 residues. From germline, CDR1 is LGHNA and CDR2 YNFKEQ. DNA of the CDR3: TGTGCCAGCAGCCAAGACGACGCAGGACAGCAGCAGTTCTTC. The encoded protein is CASSQDDAGQQQFF.

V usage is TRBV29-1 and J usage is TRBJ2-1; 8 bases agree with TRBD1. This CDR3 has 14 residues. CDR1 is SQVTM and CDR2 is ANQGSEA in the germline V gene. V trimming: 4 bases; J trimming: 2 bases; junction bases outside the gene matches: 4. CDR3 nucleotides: TGCAGCGTTGTACAGACAGGGGCCTACAATGAGCAGTTCTTC. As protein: CSVVQTGAYNEQFF.

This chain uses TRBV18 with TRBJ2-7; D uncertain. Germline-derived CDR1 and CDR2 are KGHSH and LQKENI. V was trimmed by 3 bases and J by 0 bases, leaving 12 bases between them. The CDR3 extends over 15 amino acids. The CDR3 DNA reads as TGTGCCAGCTCACCGGAAACAGAAAGCTCCTACGAGCAGTACTTC. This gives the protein CASSPETESSYEQYF.

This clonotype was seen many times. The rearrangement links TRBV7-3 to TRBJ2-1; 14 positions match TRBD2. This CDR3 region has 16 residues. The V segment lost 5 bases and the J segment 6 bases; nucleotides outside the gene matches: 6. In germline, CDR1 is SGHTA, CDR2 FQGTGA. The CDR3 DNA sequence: TGTGCCAGCAGCCCCCAGGGGACTAGCGGGAGCAATGAGCAGTTCTTC. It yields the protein CASSPQGTSGSNEQFF. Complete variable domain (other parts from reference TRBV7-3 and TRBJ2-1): GAGVSQTPSNKVTEKGKYVELRCDPISGHTALYWYRQSLGQGPEFLIYFQGTGAADDSGLPNDRFFAVRPEGSVSTLKIQRTERGDSAVYLCASSPQGTSGSNEQFFGPGTRLTVL.

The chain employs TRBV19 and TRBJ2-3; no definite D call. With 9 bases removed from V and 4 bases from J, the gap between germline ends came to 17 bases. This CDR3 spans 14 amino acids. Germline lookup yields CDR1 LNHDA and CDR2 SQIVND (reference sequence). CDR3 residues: CASNRNSHADTQYF. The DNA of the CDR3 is TGTGCCAGCAACCGGAACTCCCACGCAGATACGCAGTATTTT. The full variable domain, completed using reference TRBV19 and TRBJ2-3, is DGGITQSPKYLFRKEGQNVTLSCEQNLNHDAMYWYRQDPGQGLRLIYYSQIVNDFQKGDIAEGYSVSREKKESFPLTVTSAQKNPTAFYLCASNRNSHADTQYFGPGTRLTVL.

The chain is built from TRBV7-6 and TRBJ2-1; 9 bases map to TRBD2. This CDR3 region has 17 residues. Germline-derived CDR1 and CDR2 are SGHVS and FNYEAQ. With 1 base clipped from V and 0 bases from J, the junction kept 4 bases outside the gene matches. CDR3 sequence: CASSLGEAGGSYNEQFF. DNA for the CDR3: TGTGCCAGCAGCTTAGGGGAAGCGGGAGGCTCCTACAATGAGCAGTTCTTC.

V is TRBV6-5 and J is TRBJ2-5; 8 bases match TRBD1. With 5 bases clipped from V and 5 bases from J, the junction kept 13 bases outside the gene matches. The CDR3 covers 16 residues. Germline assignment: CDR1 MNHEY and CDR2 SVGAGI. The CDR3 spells CASSPPRQGSGETQYF. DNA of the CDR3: TGTGCCAGCAGTCCCCCGCGACAGGGGAGTGGGGAGACCCAGTACTTC.

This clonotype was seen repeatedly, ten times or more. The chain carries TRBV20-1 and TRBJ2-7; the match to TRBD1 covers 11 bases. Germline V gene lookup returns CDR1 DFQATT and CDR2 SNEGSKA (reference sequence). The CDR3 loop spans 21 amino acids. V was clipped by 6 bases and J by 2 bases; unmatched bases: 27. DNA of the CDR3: TGCAGTGCAAAGGATGACCCACCTACCCCCTTCGGGACAGGGGGAGCCTACGAGCAGTACTTC. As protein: CSAKDDPPTPFGTGGAYEQYF.

The CDR3 protein is CASSCPWTSGGYEQYF. The CDR3 DNA is TGTGCCAGCAGCTGCCCCTGGACTAGCGGGGGTTACGAGCAGTACTTC. The rearrangement links TRBV7-6 to TRBJ2-7; 13 bases line up with TRBD2. Losses at the gene ends were 4 bases for V and 4 bases for J; bases not matched to a gene: 7. Per germline, CDR1 SGHVS and CDR2 FNYEAQ. This CDR3 has 16 residues.

The CDR3 DNA reads TGTGCCAGCAGCCAAGACCGTGATCTTAGCACAGATACGCAGTATTTT. This translates into CASSQDRDLSTDTQYF. The rearrangement links TRBV4-2 to TRBJ2-3; no clear D. The CDR3 has 16 amino acids. The V and J ends lost 0 bases and 0 bases respectively, with 10 bases between them. Germline V gene sequence: CDR1 LGHNA, CDR2 YNFKEQ.

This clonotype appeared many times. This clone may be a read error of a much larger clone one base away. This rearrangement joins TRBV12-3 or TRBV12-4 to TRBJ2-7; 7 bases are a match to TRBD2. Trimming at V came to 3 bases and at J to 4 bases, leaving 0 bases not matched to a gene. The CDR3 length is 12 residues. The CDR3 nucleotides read TGTGCCAGCAGTTTCGGGGGGTACGAGCAGTACTTC. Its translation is CASSFGGYEQYF.

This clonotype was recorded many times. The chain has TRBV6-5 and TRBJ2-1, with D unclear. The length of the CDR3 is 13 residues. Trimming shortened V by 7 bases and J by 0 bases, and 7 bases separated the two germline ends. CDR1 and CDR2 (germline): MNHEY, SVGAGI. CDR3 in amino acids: CASTSVSYNEQFF. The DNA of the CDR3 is TGTGCCAGCACCTCGGTCTCCTACAATGAGCAGTTCTTC.

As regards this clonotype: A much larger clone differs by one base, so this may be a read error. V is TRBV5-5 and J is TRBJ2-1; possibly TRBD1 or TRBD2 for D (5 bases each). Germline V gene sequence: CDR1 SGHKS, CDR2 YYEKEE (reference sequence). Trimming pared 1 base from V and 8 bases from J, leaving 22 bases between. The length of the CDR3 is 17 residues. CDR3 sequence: CASSLWTPGGQGYEQFF. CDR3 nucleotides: TGTGCCAGCAGCTTGTGGACTCCTGGTGGGCAGGGTTATGAGCAGTTCTTC.

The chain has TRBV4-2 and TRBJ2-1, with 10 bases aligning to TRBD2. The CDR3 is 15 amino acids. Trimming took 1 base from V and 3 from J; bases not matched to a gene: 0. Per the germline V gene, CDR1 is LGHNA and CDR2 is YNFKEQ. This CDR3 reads CASSQASGSYNEQFF. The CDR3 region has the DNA TGTGCCAGCAGCCAAGCTAGCGGGAGCTACAATGAGCAGTTCTTC.

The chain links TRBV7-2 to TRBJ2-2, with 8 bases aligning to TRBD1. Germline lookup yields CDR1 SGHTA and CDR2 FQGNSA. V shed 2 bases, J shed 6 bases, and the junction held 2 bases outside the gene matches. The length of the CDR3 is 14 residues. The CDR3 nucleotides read TGTGCCAGCAGCTTAACAGGGGGTGCCGGGGAGCTGTTTTTT. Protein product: CASSLTGGAGELFF.

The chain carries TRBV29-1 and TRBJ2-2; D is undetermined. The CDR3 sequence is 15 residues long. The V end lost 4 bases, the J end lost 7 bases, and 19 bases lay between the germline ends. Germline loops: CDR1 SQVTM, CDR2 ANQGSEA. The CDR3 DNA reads TGCAGCGTTGCGCATTTTAGGGTTGACGTCGGGGAGCTGTTTTTT. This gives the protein CSVAHFRVDVGELFF.

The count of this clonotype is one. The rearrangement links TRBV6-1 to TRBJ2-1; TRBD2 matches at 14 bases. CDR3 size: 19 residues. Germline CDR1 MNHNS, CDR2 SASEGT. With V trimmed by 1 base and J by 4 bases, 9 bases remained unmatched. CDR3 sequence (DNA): TGTGCCAGCAGTGAAGTGAGACTAGCGGGGGGGCCCTCGTACAATGAGCAGTTCTTC. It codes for CASSEVRLAGGPSYNEQFF.

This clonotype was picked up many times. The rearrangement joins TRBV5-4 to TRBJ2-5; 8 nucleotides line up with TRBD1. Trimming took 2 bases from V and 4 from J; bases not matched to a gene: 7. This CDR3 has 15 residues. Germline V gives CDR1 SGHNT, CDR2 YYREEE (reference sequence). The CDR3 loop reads CASSLRKQGGETQYF. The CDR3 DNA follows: TGTGCCAGCAGCTTAAGAAAACAGGGGGGAGAGACCCAGTACTTC.